One T cell receptor beta chain is described in this entry. The table lists this clone with a few counts. It has no known antigen specificity. There are no base qualities to consult, and no much larger clone falls within one base. Whole blood was collected in K2EDTA tubes by collaborating institutions according to the institutions' own protocols. Collaborator samples were shipped for TCRbeta analysis as frozen whole blood, isolated PBMCs, or DNA extracted from either sample type. Including the terminal cysteine and phenylalanine, the CDR3 comprises 13 residues. Solely the CDR3 DNA is kept, with 39 bases framed from the first base. The junction carries 11 bases between V and J, which are trimmed by 6 bases and 6 bases respectively. Taken from the germline V gene, the CDR1 and CDR2 loops are SNHLY and FYNNEI. TCRbeta CDR3 regions were amplified from genomic DNA by means of the immunoSEQ Assay, a bias-controlled multiplex PCR. As for the original processing: Nucleated cell counts per sample were estimated from amplification of reference gene primers within the assay. To quantify the absolute abundance of each unique TCRbeta CDR3 rearrangement, sequence reads were collapsed and filtered. For each sample, productive Simpson clonality was calculated as the square root of Simpson's diversity index across productive rearrangements. TCRdb limited this immuneACCESS table to in-frame rearrangements with V and J called. A share of clones is missing; checked studies link under half to unresolved V genes, and the rest is unexplained. V and J calls and clone size are given by that table; D and trimming were obtained from the DNA. This sample lists more than 60,000 clones; about 84% were detected once. The ten largest clones capture over 40% of the sample.

This sample is part of a study of blood T cell repertoires in COVID-19 (TCRdb year 2020). Background for the entire study: Samples covering the acute and convalescent phases of COVID-19 were provided by collaborators in the United States, Italy and Spain. The material from the prospective study consisted of cDNA or gDNA derived from T cells, B-cell-depleted T cells, or PBMCs. Deeply sampled blood TCRbeta repertoires from subjects exposed to, actively infected with, or recovered from COVID-19 were included in the dataset. The repertoires were made available in a free public database intended to serve as a resource for research on the immune response to SARS-CoV-2. Samples came from the ongoing ImmuneRACE study (first 160 participants) plus 1,254 subjects from 6 global collaborators. Nearly every sample came with metadata listing a de-identified subject ID, COVID-19 status, age in years and sex. Where available, HLA class I and class II types were taken from metadata supplied by the sample provider and were not determined by assay-based typing. On the study overall, not on this receptor specifically: Clinical and demographic metadata were provided uncurated, with the amount varying by source and participant.

The receptor was derived from a human donor in a cohort sampled during active COVID-19. The sample taken for sequencing was peripheral blood. The chain is encoded by TRBV2 joined to TRBJ2-2, and possibly TRBD2, on 6 matching bases. The DNA sequence is as follows: TGTGCCAGCAGGGTGAGGGAGGCCGGGGAGCTGTTTTTT. Its coded protein is CASRVREAGELFF.